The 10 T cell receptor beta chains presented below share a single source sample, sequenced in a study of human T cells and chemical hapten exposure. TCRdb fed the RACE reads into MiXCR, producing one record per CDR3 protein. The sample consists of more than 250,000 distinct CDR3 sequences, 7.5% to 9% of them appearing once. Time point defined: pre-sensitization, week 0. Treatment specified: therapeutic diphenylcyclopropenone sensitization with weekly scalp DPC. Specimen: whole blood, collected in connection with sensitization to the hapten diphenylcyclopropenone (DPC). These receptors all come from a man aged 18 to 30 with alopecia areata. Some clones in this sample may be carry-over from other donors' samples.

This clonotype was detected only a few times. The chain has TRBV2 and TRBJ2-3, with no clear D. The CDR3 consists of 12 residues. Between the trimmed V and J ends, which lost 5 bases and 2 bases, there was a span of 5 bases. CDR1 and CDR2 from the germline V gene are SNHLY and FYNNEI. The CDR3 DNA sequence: TGTGCCAGCAGTAAAGACACAGATACGCAGTATTTT. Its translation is CASSKDTDTQYF.

This CDR3 reads CASSAPGHEAFF. In nucleotides, the CDR3 is TGTGCCAGCTCAGCTCCGGGACATGAAGCTTTCTTT. The rearrangement uses TRBV18 and TRBJ1-1; a weak D match, TRBD1 (6 bases). The CDR3 loop spans 12 amino acids. The V gene lost 5 bases and the J gene lost 7 bases, with 11 bases spanning the gap. CDR1 and CDR2 (germline): KGHSH, LQKENI.

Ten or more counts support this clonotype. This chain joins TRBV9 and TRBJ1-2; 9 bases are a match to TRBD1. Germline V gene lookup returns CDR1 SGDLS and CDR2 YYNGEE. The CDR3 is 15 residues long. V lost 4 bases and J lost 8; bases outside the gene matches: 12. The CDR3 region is CASSMKWGTGFGYTF. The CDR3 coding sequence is TGTGCCAGCAGCATGAAATGGGGGACAGGGTTCGGCTACACCTTC.

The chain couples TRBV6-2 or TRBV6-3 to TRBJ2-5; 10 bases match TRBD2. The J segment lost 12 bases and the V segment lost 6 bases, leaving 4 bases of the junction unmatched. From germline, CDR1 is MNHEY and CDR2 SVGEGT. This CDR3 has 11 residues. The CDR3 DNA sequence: TGTGCCAGCAGCGTGAGCGGGAGGGAGTACTTC. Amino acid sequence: CASSVSGREYF.

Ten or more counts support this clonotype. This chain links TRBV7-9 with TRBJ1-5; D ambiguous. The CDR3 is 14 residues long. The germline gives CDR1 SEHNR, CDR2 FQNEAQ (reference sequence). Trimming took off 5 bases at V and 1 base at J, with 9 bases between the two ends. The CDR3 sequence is CASSPMESNQPQHF. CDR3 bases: TGTGCCAGCAGCCCAATGGAGAGCAATCAGCCCCAGCATTTT.

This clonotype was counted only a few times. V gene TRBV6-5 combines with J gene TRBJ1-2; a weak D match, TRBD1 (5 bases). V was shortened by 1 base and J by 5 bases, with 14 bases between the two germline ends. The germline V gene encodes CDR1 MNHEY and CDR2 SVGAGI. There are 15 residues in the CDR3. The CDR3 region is CASSYYSGTSYGYTF. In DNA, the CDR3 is TGTGCCAGCAGTTACTACTCAGGGACGTCTTATGGCTACACCTTC.

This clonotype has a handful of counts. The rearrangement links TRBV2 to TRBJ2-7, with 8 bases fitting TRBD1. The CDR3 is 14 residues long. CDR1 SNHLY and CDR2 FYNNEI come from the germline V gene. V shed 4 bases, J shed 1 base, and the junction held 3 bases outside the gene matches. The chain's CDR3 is CASSAQGASYEQYV. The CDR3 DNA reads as TGTGCCAGCAGTGCCCAGGGGGCTTCCTACGAGCAGTACGTC.

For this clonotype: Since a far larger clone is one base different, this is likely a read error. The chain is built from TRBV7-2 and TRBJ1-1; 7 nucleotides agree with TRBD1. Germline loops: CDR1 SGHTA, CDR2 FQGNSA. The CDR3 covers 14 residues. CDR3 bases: TGTGCCAGCAGCTTAGACAGGGGAAACACTAAAGCTTTCTTT. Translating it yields CASSLDRGNTKAFF. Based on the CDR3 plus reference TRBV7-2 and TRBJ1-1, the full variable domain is GAGVSQSPSNKVTEKGKDVELRCDPISGHTALYWYRQSLGQGLEFLIYFQGNSAPDKSGLPSDRFSAERTGGSVSTLTIQRTQQEDSAVYLCASSLDRGNTKAFFGQGTRLTVV.

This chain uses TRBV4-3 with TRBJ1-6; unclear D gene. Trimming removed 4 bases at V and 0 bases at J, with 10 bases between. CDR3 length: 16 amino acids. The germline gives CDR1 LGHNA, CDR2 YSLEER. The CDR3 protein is CASSRVTSSYNSPLHF. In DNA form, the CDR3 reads TGCGCCAGCAGCCGAGTTACGAGCTCCTATAATTCACCCCTCCACTTT.

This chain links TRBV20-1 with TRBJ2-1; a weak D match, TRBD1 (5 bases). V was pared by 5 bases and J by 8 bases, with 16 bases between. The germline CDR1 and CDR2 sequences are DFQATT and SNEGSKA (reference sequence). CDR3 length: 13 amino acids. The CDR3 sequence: CSAPTTARDEQFF. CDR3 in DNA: TGCAGTGCTCCGACGACAGCCCGCGATGAGCAGTTCTTC.